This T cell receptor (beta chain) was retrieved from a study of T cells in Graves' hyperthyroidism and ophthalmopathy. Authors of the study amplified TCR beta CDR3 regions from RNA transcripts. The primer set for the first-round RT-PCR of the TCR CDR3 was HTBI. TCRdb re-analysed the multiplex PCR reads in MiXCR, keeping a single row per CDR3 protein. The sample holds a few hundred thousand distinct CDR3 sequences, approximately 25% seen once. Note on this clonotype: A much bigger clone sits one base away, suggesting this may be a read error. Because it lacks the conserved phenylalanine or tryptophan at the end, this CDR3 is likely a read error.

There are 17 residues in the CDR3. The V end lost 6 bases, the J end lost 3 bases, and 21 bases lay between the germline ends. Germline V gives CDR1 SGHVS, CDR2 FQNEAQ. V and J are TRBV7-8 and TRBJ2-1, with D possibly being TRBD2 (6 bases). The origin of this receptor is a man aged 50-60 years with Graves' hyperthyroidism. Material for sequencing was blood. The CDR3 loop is CASSLTQTRNIYNEQFS. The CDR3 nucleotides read TGTGCCAGCAGTTTAACTCAGACTAGAAACATCTACAATGAGCAGTTCTCC.